The rows below give T cell receptor beta chains drawn from one sample of a study of vaccination and CD4 T cells after COVID-19. Their antigen targets remain unknown. TCRdb ran MiXCR on the PCR reads and lists one entry per CDR3 protein. Of several thousand distinct CDR3 sequences in the sample, about 40% were seen once. Input material: CD4+ T cells from blood, cultured in vitro. All receptors come from a human donor in good health. The CDR3 runs from the conserved cysteine through the conserved F or W. The D gene is left open where the match is weak. Clone size is given for some rows only: seen once, a few or many times, or a class if the clone is expanded.

>TRBJ1-5|TRBV5-1|-|-
TGCGCCAGTCAGGGGTCCGGGAGTCGAGGAGAGCCCCAGCATTTT
CASQGSGSRGEPQHF
>TRBJ1-1|TRBV3-1|medium-sized|-
TGTGCCAGCAGCCAAGGGGTTACAGGGTCCACTGAAGCTTTCTTT
CASSQGVTGSTEAFF
>TRBJ2-2|TRBV12-3/TRBV12-4|-|-
TGTGCCAGCAGCTGGACCGAAACCGGGGAGCTGTTTTTT
CASSWTETGELFF
>TRBJ2-3|TRBV20-1|few|TRBD2
TGCAGTGCAGACGGGACTAGCGGGGGGAGCACAGATACGCAGTATTTT
CSADGTSGGSTDTQYF
>TRBJ1-4|TRBV19|-|TRBD1
TGTGCCAGTACCGACCTGACAGGGATCGGGGAAAAACTGTTTTTT
CASTDLTGIGEKLFF
>TRBJ1-2|TRBV14|few|-
TGTGCCAGCAGCCGGATCGACTCGGAGGGCTACACCTTC
CASSRIDSEGYTF
>TRBJ1-2|TRBV27|few|-
TGTGCCAGCAGTTTGGGGCCAGGAACAAACTATGGCTACACCTTC
CASSLGPGTNYGYTF
>TRBJ2-5|TRBV25-1|-|-
TGTGCCAGCAGTGAATCTGGGGGGGGCCGGGGGGAGACCCAGTACTTC
CASSESGGGRGETQYF
>TRBJ2-7|TRBV29-1|-|TRBD1
TGCAGCGTTGAGGGACAGGGGGGCTGGGAGCAGTACTTC
CSVEGQGGWEQYF
>TRBJ2-3|TRBV9|-|-
TGTGCCAGCAGCGTAGGGGGGGATACGCAGTATTTT
CASSVGGDTQYF
>TRBJ1-1|TRBV28|-|TRBD1
TGTGCCAGCAGTCTATTCTCAGGGGGAAACACTGAAGCTTTCTTT
CASSLFSGGNTEAFF
>TRBJ2-7|TRBV20-1|-|TRBD1
TGCAGTGCTTCGGGACAGAGCGAGCAGTACTTC
CSASGQSEQYF
>TRBJ1-1|TRBV7-9|-|-
TGTGCCAGCAGGGGGCAGGGCACTGAAGCTTTCTTT
CASRGQGTEAFF
>TRBJ1-1|TRBV6-1|-|-
TGTGCCAGCAGCAAGAATGGGAGGACTGAAGCTTTCTTT
CASSKNGRTEAFF
>TRBJ2-5|TRBV6-5|few|TRBD1
TGTGCCAGCAGTTCACAGGGGAAAGGCGAGACCCAGTACTTC
CASSSQGKGETQYF
>TRBJ2-6|TRBV2|-|-
TGTGCCAGTACGGGCTCTGGGGCCAACGTCCTGACTTTC
CASTGSGANVLTF
>TRBJ2-2|TRBV6-5|-|-
TGTGCCAGCAGTTACTCCAACGGACAGCACACCGGGGAGCTGTTTTTT
CASSYSNGQHTGELFF
>TRBJ2-5|TRBV21-1|-|-
TGTGCCAGCAGCAGAACCTTCACAAGTCTAGACCCAGAGACCCAGTACTTC
CASSRTFTSLDPETQYF
>TRBJ1-2|TRBV27|-|-
TGTGCCAGCAGTTTGGCAGGGGATGGCTACACCTTC
CASSLAGDGYTF
>TRBJ2-3|TRBV6-5|-|-
TGTGCCAGCAGTTTATTCCGGGACATGCGGATGCAGTATTTT
CASSLFRDMRMQYF
>TRBJ2-3|TRBV20-1|-|TRBD2
TGCAGTGCTAGACGGGGGGGCCCCACAGATACGCAGTATTTT
CSARRGGPTDTQYF
>TRBJ2-1|TRBV19|-|-
TGTGCCAGTAGTATGAACTCCGACAAGTACAATGAGCAGTTCTTC
CASSMNSDKYNEQFF
>TRBJ1-2|TRBV7-8|-|-
TGTGCCAGCAGCCTAGGGACACGGAGAAATGGCTACACCTTC
CASSLGTRRNGYTF
>TRBJ1-5|TRBV6-1|-|-
TGTGCCAGCAGCCGGGACGGTCACAATCAGCCCCAGCATTTT
CASSRDGHNQPQHF
>TRBJ1-5|TRBV4-1|-|-
TGCGCCAGCAGCCAAGAATGGAACAGCAATCAGCCCCAGCATTTT
CASSQEWNSNQPQHF
>TRBJ1-1|TRBV20-1|few|-
TGCAGTGCTAGAGATGACAGGACGGGCACTGAAGCTTTCTTT
CSARDDRTGTEAFF
>TRBJ2-3|TRBV6-1|-|-
TGTGCCAGCCAGTACTCCTATAGCACAGATACGCAGTATTTT
CASQYSYSTDTQYF
>TRBJ1-3|TRBV6-1|-|-
TGTGCCAGCAGTAGGGTAGGGTCTGGAAACACCATATATTTT
CASSRVGSGNTIYF
>TRBJ2-3|TRBV30|-|-
TGTGCCTGGAGTGTACCGGTGAAAGGGACGCAGTATTTT
CAWSVPVKGTQYF
>TRBJ1-5|TRBV3-1|-|-
TGTGCCAGCAGCGACTGGGGGGACAATCAGCCCCAGCATTTT
CASSDWGDNQPQHF
>TRBJ2-6|TRBV20-1|few|-
TGCAGTGCCCCTCCCCGGGTGGGGGCCAACGTCCTGACTTTC
CSAPPRVGANVLTF
>TRBJ1-6|TRBV19|-|TRBD1
TGTGCCAGTACGCCAAGGACAGGGGGGAATTCACCCCTCCACTTT
CASTPRTGGNSPLHF
>TRBJ2-5|TRBV6-5|-|TRBD1
TGTGCCAGCAGTTTCCGGGACAGCCAAGAGACCCAGTACTTC
CASSFRDSQETQYF
>TRBJ2-5|TRBV20-1|few|TRBD2
TGCAGTGCTAGCCAGCGGGGGGGAAAGACCCAGTACTTC
CSASQRGGKTQYF
>TRBJ1-1|TRBV12-3/TRBV12-4|-|-
TGTGCCAGCAGTTTAGGGCGGAGGATAATGATGAACACTGAAGCTTTCTTT
CASSLGRRIMMNTEAFF
>TRBJ2-7|TRBV7-3|once|TRBD1
TGTGCCAGCAGCTCTGGGACAGGGGGTGGGCAGTACTTC
CASSSGTGGGQYF
>TRBJ1-6|TRBV7-9|-|-
TGTGCCAGCAAGCAGGGAAGCTCACCCCTCCACTTT
CASKQGSSPLHF
>TRBJ1-5|TRBV18|-|-
TGTGCCAGCTCACCCCGGGGCGACGGCAATCAGCCCCAGCATTTT
CASSPRGDGNQPQHF
>TRBJ2-7|TRBV7-2|-|TRBD1
TGTGCCAGCAGCTTAGTGACGGGACAGGAGTACGAGCAGTACTTC
CASSLVTGQEYEQYF